The 5 T cell receptor beta chains given below trace back to one sample, sequenced in a study of T cell responses to AZD1222 COVID-19 vaccine. Clones were sequenced by immunoSEQ multiplex PCR, and TCRdb holds only the in-frame ones, with some missing. Of roughly 170,000 clones listed, 75% to 95% are singletons. The sequencing here drew on peripheral blood, taken on day 0 of AZD1222 vaccination. Every receptor here comes from an adult in good health.

The chain has TRBV27 and TRBJ1-1, with a tentative D call TRBD1 (5 bases). CDR1 and CDR2 (germline): MNHEY, SMNVEV (reference sequence). The CDR3 sequence is 13 residues long. The V end lost 3 bases, the J end lost 10 bases, and 15 bases lay between the germline ends. In DNA form, the CDR3 reads TGTGCCAGCAGTTTTCGGGAAGGGGCGCCAGCTTTCTTT. Amino acids: CASSFREGAPAFF.

This clone was observed a few times. The rearrangement joins TRBV3-1 (or the pseudogene TRBV3-2) to TRBJ2-5; 12 bases fit TRBD2. Trimming took 4 bases from V and 10 from J; bases not matched to a gene: 10. The germline V gene encodes CDR1 LGHDT and CDR2 YNNKEL (reference sequence). This CDR3 region has 15 residues. This chain's CDR3 is CASSPLAGGKRGQYF. CDR3 nucleotides: TGTGCCAGCAGCCCACTAGCGGGGGGCAAACGAGGCCAGTACTTC.

This clone was found once. V gene TRBV9 combines with J gene TRBJ2-1, with D possibly being TRBD1 or TRBD2 (6 bases each). The CDR3 is 16 amino acids. The germline V and J ends were trimmed by 4 bases and 15 bases, with 29 bases remaining between them. Germline CDR1 and CDR2: SGDLS and YYNGEE. The CDR3 reads CASSILTGPSSRGVFF. The CDR3 DNA reads TGTGCCAGCAGCATACTCACCGGGCCCTCGTCAAGGGGGGTGTTCTTC.

The genes are TRBV6-5 and TRBJ2-7; 8 bases match TRBD2. CDR1 MNHEY and CDR2 SVGAGI come from the germline V gene. The V gene end was trimmed by 2 bases and the J gene end by 2 bases; junction bases not matched to a gene: 8. This CDR3 contains 16 residues. Here the CDR3 DNA reads TGTGCCAGCAGTTACCTGGGTAGCGGGGTCACCTACGAGCAGTACTTC. Its protein is CASSYLGSGVTYEQYF.

In its sample, this clone was seen once. The rearrangement uses TRBV14 and TRBJ2-5; 7 bases agree with TRBD1. V lost 2 bases to trimming and J lost 1 base; unmatched junction nucleotides: 4. Germline CDR1 is SGHDN and CDR2 is FVKESK. The CDR3 contains 15 residues. The CDR3 coding sequence is TGTGCCAGCAGCCAACCGGACAGGTTCCAAGAGACCCAGTACTTC. Residues: CASSQPDRFQETQYF.